These T cell receptor beta chains were read from a single sample in a study of T cells in tumors after PD-1 blockade. The repertoire was sequenced with immunoSEQ multiplex PCR; TCRdb's copy has only in-frame clones and lacks some. The sample lists just under 20,000 clones, about 85% seen once, with roughly 25% in the top ten. The sample was PBMCs, taken after anti-PD-1 therapy. The receptors originated from a human donor with advanced basal cell or squamous cell carcinoma (not recorded which). CDR3s include the opening cysteine and the closing phenylalanine or tryptophan.

j_call v_call cdr3_aa
TRBJ1-6 TRBV6-1 CASSALDGRRNSPLHF
TRBJ2-1 TRBV5-1 CASSLALDPRAEQFF
TRBJ2-6 TRBV11-3 CASSLTGAGANVLTF
TRBJ1-1 TRBV6-5 CASSPSLGSTEAFF
TRBJ1-1 TRBV6-5 CASSYSIGRGGTEAFF
TRBJ1-5 TRBV5-1 CASSFSGDQPQHF
TRBJ1-6 TRBV13 CASSPGQRNSPLHF
TRBJ2-7 TRBV19 CASSRDGTTYEQYF
TRBJ1-2 TRBV5-1 CASSLGAGSPYGYTF
TRBJ2-3 TRBV7-2 CASSFDADTQYF
TRBJ2-4 TRBV7-2 CASSLPSGIKNIQYF
TRBJ2-5 TRBV5-1 CASSDSGGQETQYF
TRBJ2-1 TRBV7-3 CASSLTSGGNNEQFF
TRBJ1-2 TRBV6-2/TRBV6-3 CASSYSAIYSYGYTF
TRBJ1-2 TRBV4-1 CASSQGNQANYGYTF
TRBJ1-1 TRBV6-1 CASSEAGITEAFF
TRBJ2-7 TRBV3-1/TRBV3-2 CASSPQWAAKQYF
TRBJ1-1 TRBV9 CASSVEGTGVTEAFF
TRBJ2-7 TRBV27 CASRMRGTSNAYEQYF
TRBJ2-2 TRBV5-1 CASSFPREGGVGAGELFF
TRBJ2-5 TRBV9 CASSVSGRETQYF
TRBJ2-5 TRBV20-1 CSASGSATGQETQYF
TRBJ2-7 TRBV5-1 CASSLGDEGYEQYF
TRBJ1-1 TRBV18 CASSPPGFQNTEAFF
TRBJ1-2 TRBV10-3 CAIRPGTDYGYTF